This entry describes one TCR beta chain. The target antigen is unknown. One junction end disagrees with the germline gene, perhaps due to a read error. The data belong to a study of blood T cells in healthy people across ages. Study-wide results and caveats: When set beside aged donors, long-lived donors presented more naive CD4+ cells and higher diversity. Unsorted PBMC input precluded a conclusive naive versus antigen-experienced comparison.

The CDR3 sequence is 15 residues long. Alongside a J-beta primer mix, a sample-barcoded 5' primer served in a second PCR lasting 7 to 11 cycles. Carrying 12 random nucleotides, a template-switch adaptor labeled each individual cDNA molecule. TCRdb ran MiXCR on the 5' RACE reads and lists one entry per CDR3 protein. The sample records about 1.1 million distinct CDR3 sequences, roughly two fifths being singletons. This TCR was recovered from a man aged 18 to 35 in good health. Sequencing was performed on blood. This chain links TRBV12-3 or TRBV12-4 with TRBJ2-1; 8 nucleotides agree with TRBD1. This CDR3 is CANSLLGQGNNEQFF. The DNA for the CDR3 is TGTGCCAACAGTTTACTTGGACAGGGAAACAATGAGCAGTTCTTC.